A selection of T cell receptor beta chains follows, all from one sample in a study of blood T cell repertoires in COVID-19. Repertoires were generated with immunoSEQ multiplex PCR, while TCRdb's copy carries only in-frame clones and drops some. The table has about 100,000 clones, more than 75% seen once. The specimen was peripheral blood. These receptors originate from a human donor in a cohort sampled during active COVID-19. The CDR3 runs from the conserved cysteine through the conserved F or W. Fields, in order: clone size, V gene, D gene, J gene, CDR3 DNA, CDR3 protein. The D gene is left open where the match is weak. Not every row has a clone size; where given, it reads once, few, many or a size class.

clone_size: NA
v_call: TRBV5-6
d_call: TRBD1
j_call: TRBJ2-5
cdr3_nt: TGTGCCAGCAGCTTCACCGGGACAGGGTATTTACGGAGGGAAGAGACCCAGTACTTC
cdr3_aa: CASSFTGTGYLRREETQYF

clone_size: NA
v_call: TRBV10-3
d_call: TRBD1
j_call: TRBJ2-7
cdr3_nt: TGTGCCATCAGTGAGAGGGGACAGGGGATCTACGAGCAGTACTTC
cdr3_aa: CAISERGQGIYEQYF

clone_size: few
v_call: TRBV4-1
d_call: NA
j_call: TRBJ1-1
cdr3_nt: TGCGCCAGCAGCCCGCAGACGGGTGGGTCCGGAAAAGCTTTCTTT
cdr3_aa: CASSPQTGGSGKAFF

clone_size: once
v_call: TRBV4-1
d_call: NA
j_call: TRBJ2-3
cdr3_nt: TGCGCCAGCAGCCAAGTAGGCGGGCCCGTCACAGATACGCAGTATTTT
cdr3_aa: CASSQVGGPVTDTQYF

clone_size: many
v_call: TRBV29-1
d_call: NA
j_call: TRBJ2-3
cdr3_nt: TGCAGCGTTCCGTCAGATACGCAGTATTTT
cdr3_aa: CSVPSDTQYF

clone_size: NA
v_call: TRBV5-4
d_call: TRBD2
j_call: TRBJ2-1
cdr3_nt: TGTGCCAGCAGCCGAGCGGGGGGGGGTAATGAGCAGTTCTTC
cdr3_aa: CASSRAGGGNEQFF

clone_size: once
v_call: TRBV5-1
d_call: TRBD1
j_call: TRBJ1-2
cdr3_nt: TGCGCCAGCAGCTTAGGAGGGGGCGAGTTGGGGAAAGGCTACACCTTC
cdr3_aa: CASSLGGGELGKGYTF

clone_size: NA
v_call: TRBV7-2
d_call: TRBD1
j_call: TRBJ1-6
cdr3_nt: TGTGCCAGCAGCGCACAGGGGGCCTTAGGGAATTCACCCCTCCACTTT
cdr3_aa: CASSAQGALGNSPLHF

clone_size: NA
v_call: TRBV25-1
d_call: NA
j_call: TRBJ1-2
cdr3_nt: TGTGCCAGCAGGACCGCGGGGAGCTATGGCTACACCTTC
cdr3_aa: CASRTAGSYGYTF

clone_size: NA
v_call: TRBV5-1
d_call: NA
j_call: TRBJ1-1
cdr3_nt: TGCGCCAGCCAACAGGGTGTGGGGATGAACACTGAAGCTTTCTTT
cdr3_aa: CASQQGVGMNTEAFF

clone_size: NA
v_call: TRBV5-1
d_call: NA
j_call: TRBJ1-3
cdr3_nt: TGCGCCAGCAGCTTTAAGGGGGATATTGGAAACACCATATATTTT
cdr3_aa: CASSFKGDIGNTIYF

clone_size: NA
v_call: TRBV15
d_call: NA
j_call: TRBJ1-1
cdr3_nt: TGTGCCACCAGCAGAGATTTGGCCCTAGGGGATGGGACTGAAGCTTTCTTT
cdr3_aa: CATSRDLALGDGTEAFF

clone_size: NA
v_call: TRBV19
d_call: NA
j_call: TRBJ1-1
cdr3_nt: TGTGCCAGTATTTCACACGTGGCCAGTGAATCTTTCTTT
cdr3_aa: CASISHVASESFF

clone_size: few
v_call: TRBV10-1
d_call: NA
j_call: TRBJ2-2
cdr3_nt: TGCGCCAGCAGCCACTCGGGAACCGGGGAGCTGTTTTTT
cdr3_aa: CASSHSGTGELFF

clone_size: NA
v_call: TRBV5-5
d_call: TRBD1
j_call: TRBJ2-2
cdr3_nt: TGTGCCAGCAGCTTATCGCTGACAGGGGGCATGCTAACCGGGGAGCTGTTTTTT
cdr3_aa: CASSLSLTGGMLTGELFF

clone_size: once
v_call: TRBV27
d_call: NA
j_call: TRBJ2-1
cdr3_nt: TGTGCCAGCAGTAGAGAACTAGCTTTCTCCGGTGAGCAGTTCTTC
cdr3_aa: CASSRELAFSGEQFF

clone_size: few
v_call: TRBV11-2
d_call: TRBD2
j_call: TRBJ2-1
cdr3_nt: TGTGCCAGCAGCTTCATAGCGGGAGTGAGAAATGAGCAGTTCTTC
cdr3_aa: CASSFIAGVRNEQFF

clone_size: NA
v_call: TRBV5-6
d_call: NA
j_call: TRBJ2-1
cdr3_nt: TGTGCCAGCAGCAGCACCAGGAACAGACGGAATGAGCAGTTCTTC
cdr3_aa: CASSSTRNRRNEQFF

clone_size: NA
v_call: TRBV2
d_call: NA
j_call: TRBJ2-5
cdr3_nt: TGTGCCAGCAGGGCAGAAAGTGAGACCCAGTACTTC
cdr3_aa: CASRAESETQYF

clone_size: NA
v_call: TRBV6-6
d_call: TRBD2
j_call: TRBJ2-1
cdr3_nt: TGTGCCAGCAGTTACGAACTAGCGGGGGGAAATGAGCAGTTCTTC
cdr3_aa: CASSYELAGGNEQFF

clone_size: NA
v_call: TRBV7-6
d_call: TRBD2
j_call: TRBJ2-3
cdr3_nt: TGTGCCAGCAGCTCAATTAGCGGGATAACAGATACGCAGTATTTT
cdr3_aa: CASSSISGITDTQYF

clone_size: NA
v_call: TRBV7-2
d_call: NA
j_call: TRBJ1-5
cdr3_nt: TGTGCCAGCAGCTGGGGGGGGGCGATGGGTCAGCCCCAGCATTTT
cdr3_aa: CASSWGGAMGQPQHF

clone_size: NA
v_call: TRBV14
d_call: NA
j_call: TRBJ2-3
cdr3_nt: TGTGCCAGCAGCCAGACTGGGGATACGCAGTATTTT
cdr3_aa: CASSQTGDTQYF

clone_size: NA
v_call: TRBV9
d_call: NA
j_call: TRBJ1-4
cdr3_nt: TGTGCCAGCAGCCCCCAACCTAGTCGGGGAAGTGAAAAACTGTTTTTT
cdr3_aa: CASSPQPSRGSEKLFF

clone_size: NA
v_call: TRBV5-1
d_call: TRBD1
j_call: TRBJ1-6
cdr3_nt: TGCGCCAGCAGCTTGGGGGGACAGGGAGAATCACCCCTCCACTTT
cdr3_aa: CASSLGGQGESPLHF

clone_size: NA
v_call: TRBV7-2
d_call: TRBD1
j_call: TRBJ1-2
cdr3_nt: TGTGCCAGCAGCCCTCAGGGGACAGGGGCAGAAGGCTACACCTTC
cdr3_aa: CASSPQGTGAEGYTF